This TCR beta chain was retrieved from a study of T cell repertoires in MIS-A myocarditis (dated by TCRdb to between 2020 and 2023). The immunoSEQ bias-controlled multiplex PCR was used to amplify TCRbeta CDR3 regions, which were then sequenced at high throughput. In the original analysis: CDR3 sequences were collapsed and filtered with the immunoSEQ vendor pipeline, and the abundance and frequency of each unique TCRbeta CDR3 were thereby quantified. Dominant CDR3 amino acid sequences were clustered with SARS-CoV-2-specific ImmuneCODE TCRbeta sequences by CD-HIT at a 90% global sequence identity threshold. Clones with frequencies of 0.1 to 1 were classed as hyperexpanded, and 0.01 to 0.1 as large. The CDR3 amino acid sequences and the V and J gene assignments of the dominant clones were confirmed with MiXCR. The R stringdist package was used to compute Levenshtein distances between the patient clonotypes and the ImmuneCODE hits. TCRdb carries this immuneACCESS record with in-frame sequences only. Its versions omit some clonotypes, under half of them owing to an unresolved V gene in the studies checked, with the rest unexplained. The D gene and trimming were derived from the DNA, and the V and J assignments and clone size from that table. Here the sample has about 11,000 clones; around 83% occur a single time. The top ten clonotypes cover 29% of the sample.

About this clone itself: Its antigen specificity is not known. No base quality values were provided; no much bigger clone lies one nucleotide off.

The QIAamp DNA FFPE kit was used to extract genomic DNA from formalin-fixed paraffin-embedded autopsy tissue. The germline V gene provides CDR1 SGHTA and CDR2 FQGNSA. Cut back by 5 bases and 7 bases, the V and J ends lie 14 bases apart. The CDR3 has 13 amino acids, counting the end cysteine and phenylalanine. Only the CDR3 region is kept as DNA, spanning 39 bases read in frame from base 1. The sample comprised right ventricle heart tissue obtained at autopsy. The sample's cell subset or site label, in plain terms: cardiac tissue sample (left or right ventricle, interventricular septum, or pericardium). This TCR came from a man aged 18 to 30 with fulminant myocarditis from multisystem inflammatory syndrome in adults (MIS-A) after COVID-19. Recombination connected TRBV7-2 to TRBJ2-5, with a tentative D gene TRBD1 over 5 matching bases. CDR3 region: CASSPGSVATQYF. The sequenced DNA is TGTGCCAGCAGCCCAGGGTCAGTCGCGACCCAGTACTTC.